The clone carrying this T cell receptor (beta chain) was detected many times. Its antigen remains unknown. According to the study, TCR beta libraries were built with iRepertoire HTBI primers and CDR3-region Arm-PCR. TCRdb reprocessed the multiplex PCR reads via MiXCR and lists one record per CDR3 protein. Here the sample spans 350,000 to 500,000 distinct CDR3 sequences, less than 20% being singletons. Time point described: newly diagnosed GD, antithyroid drugs for less than 3 months. The TCR library was made from RNA extracted from PBMCs. This sample is drawn from a study of regulatory T cells in long-lasting Graves disease. About the study: Newly diagnosed Graves' patients took antithyroid drugs under 3 months.

Study-wide results and caveats: It was peripheral blood alone, not thyroid tissue, that was studied.

CDR3 length equals 14 residues. Germline V CDR1 and CDR2: SGHAT, FQNNGV. Trimming took 10 bases from V and 2 from J, leaving 12 bases between them. These sequences were also reported in another study, on T cells in Graves' hyperthyroidism and ophthalmopathy. That work states: The diagnostic basis comprised clinical symptoms, serum thyroxine and TRAb, thyroid ultrasound and orbital computed tomography.

The sample here was peripheral blood mononuclear cells (PBMCs), taken at new diagnosis, from a patient treated with antithyroid drugs. This sequence joins TRBV11-2 and TRBJ1-6; D gene unclear. This TCR was sampled from a woman aged 25 to 39 with Graves disease. CDR3 region: CATKIRAYNSPLHF. The DNA for the CDR3 is TGTGCCACGAAGATTCGGGCCTATAATTCACCCCTCCACTTT.